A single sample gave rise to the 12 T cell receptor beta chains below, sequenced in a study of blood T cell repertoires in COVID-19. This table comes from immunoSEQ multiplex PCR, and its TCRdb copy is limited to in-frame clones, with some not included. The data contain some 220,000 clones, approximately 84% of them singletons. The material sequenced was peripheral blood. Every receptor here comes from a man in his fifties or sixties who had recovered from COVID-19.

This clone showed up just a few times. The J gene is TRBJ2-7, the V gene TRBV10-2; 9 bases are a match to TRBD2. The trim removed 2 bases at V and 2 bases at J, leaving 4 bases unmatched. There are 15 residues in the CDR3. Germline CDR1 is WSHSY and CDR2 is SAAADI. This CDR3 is CASSEEAGGPYEQYF. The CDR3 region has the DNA TGCGCCAGCAGTGAGGAAGCGGGAGGCCCCTACGAGCAGTACTTC.

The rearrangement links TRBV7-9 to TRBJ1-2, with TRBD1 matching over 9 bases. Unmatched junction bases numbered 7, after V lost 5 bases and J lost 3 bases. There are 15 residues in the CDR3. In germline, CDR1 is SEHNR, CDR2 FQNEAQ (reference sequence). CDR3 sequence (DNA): TGTGCCAGCAGCCCACAGGACAGGGGTGACTATGGCTACACCTTC. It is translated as CASSPQDRGDYGYTF. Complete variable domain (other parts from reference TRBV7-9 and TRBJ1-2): DTGVSQNPRHKITKRGQNVTFRCDPISEHNRLYWYRQTLGQGPEFLTYFQNEAQLEKSRLLSDRFSAERPKGSFSTLEIQRTEQGDSAMYLCASSPQDRGDYGYTFGSGTRLTVV.

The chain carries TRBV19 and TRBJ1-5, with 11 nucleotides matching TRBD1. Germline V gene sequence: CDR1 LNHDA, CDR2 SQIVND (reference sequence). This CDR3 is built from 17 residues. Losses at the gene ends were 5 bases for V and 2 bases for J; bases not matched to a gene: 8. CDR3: CASSPGTGGVGNQPQHF. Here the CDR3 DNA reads TGTGCCAGTAGTCCGGGGACAGGGGGTGTTGGCAATCAGCCCCAGCATTTT.

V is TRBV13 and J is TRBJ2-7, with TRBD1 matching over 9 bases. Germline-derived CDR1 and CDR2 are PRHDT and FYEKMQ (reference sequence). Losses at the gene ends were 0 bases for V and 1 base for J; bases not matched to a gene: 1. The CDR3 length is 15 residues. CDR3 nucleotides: TGTGCCAGCAGCTTAGGAGGACAGGGGTCCTACGAGCAGTACTTC. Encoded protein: CASSLGGQGSYEQYF. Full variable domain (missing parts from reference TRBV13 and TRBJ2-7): AAGVIQSPRHLIKEKRETATLKCYPIPRHDTVYWYQQGPGQDPQFLISFYEKMQSDKGSIPDRFSAQQFSDYHSELNMSSLELGDSALYFCASSLGGQGSYEQYFGPGTRLTVT.

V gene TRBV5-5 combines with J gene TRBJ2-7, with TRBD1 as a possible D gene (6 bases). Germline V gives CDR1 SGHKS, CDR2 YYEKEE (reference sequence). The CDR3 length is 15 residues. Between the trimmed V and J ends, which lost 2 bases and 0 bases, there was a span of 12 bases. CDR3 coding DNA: TGTGCCAGCAGCTTAGAGGGGGTTGGCTCCTACGAGCAGTACTTC. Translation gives CASSLEGVGSYEQYF.

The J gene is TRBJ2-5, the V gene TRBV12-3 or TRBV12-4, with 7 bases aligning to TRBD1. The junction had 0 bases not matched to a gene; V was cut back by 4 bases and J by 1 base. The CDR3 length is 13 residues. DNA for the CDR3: TGTGCCAGCAGTTGGGACAGCCAAGAGACCCAGTACTTC. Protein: CASSWDSQETQYF.

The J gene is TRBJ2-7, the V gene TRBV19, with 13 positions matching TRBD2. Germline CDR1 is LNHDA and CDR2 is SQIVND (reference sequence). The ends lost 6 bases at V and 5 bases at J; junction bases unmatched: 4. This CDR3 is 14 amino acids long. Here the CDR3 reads CASSTSGRVDEQYF. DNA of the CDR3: TGTGCCAGTAGCACTAGCGGGAGGGTCGACGAGCAGTACTTC.

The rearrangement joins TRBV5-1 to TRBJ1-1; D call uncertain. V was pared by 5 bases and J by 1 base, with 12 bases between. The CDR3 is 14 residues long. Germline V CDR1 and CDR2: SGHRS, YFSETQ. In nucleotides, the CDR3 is TGCGCCAGCAGATCCGTAAGTAGGAACACTGAAGCTTTCTTT. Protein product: CASRSVSRNTEAFF.

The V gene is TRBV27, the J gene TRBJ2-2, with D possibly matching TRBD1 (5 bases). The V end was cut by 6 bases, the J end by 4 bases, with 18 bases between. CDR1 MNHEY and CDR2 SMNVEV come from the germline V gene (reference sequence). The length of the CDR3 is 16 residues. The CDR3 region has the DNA TGTGCCAGCAGGTACCAAGGGGTTCTGGGCACCGGGGAGCTGTTTTTT. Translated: CASRYQGVLGTGELFF.

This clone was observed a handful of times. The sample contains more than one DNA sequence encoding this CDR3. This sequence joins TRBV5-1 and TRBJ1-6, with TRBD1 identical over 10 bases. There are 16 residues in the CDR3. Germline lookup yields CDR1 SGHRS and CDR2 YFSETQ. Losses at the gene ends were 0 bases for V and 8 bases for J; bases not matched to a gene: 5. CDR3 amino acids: CASSLAPDRGDSPLHF. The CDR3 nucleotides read TGCGCCAGCAGCTTGGCCCCGGACAGGGGGGATTCACCCCTCCACTTT.

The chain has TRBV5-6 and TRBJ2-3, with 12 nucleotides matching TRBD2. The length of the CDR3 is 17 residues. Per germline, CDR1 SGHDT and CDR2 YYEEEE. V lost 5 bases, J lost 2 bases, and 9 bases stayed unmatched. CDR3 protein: CASRSNLAGGPTDTQYF. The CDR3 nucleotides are TGTGCCAGCAGGTCAAACCTAGCGGGAGGGCCCACAGATACGCAGTATTTT.

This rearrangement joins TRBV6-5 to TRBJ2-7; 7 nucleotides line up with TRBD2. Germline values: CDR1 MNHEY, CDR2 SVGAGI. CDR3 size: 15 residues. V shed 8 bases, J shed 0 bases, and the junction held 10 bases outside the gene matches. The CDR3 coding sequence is TGTGCCAGCGCCCCGGGGCTAGCGGACTCCTACGAGCAGTACTTC. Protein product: CASAPGLADSYEQYF.